This T cell receptor beta chain derives from a study of T cell responses to AZD1222 COVID-19 vaccine. Method: immunoSEQ multiplex PCR; TCRdb's copy keeps in-frame clones and lacks some. This sample has about 170,000 clones; more than 80% occur once, and the top ten carry 6% to 8%. CDR3 length: 14 residues. Germline loops: CDR1 LNHNV, CDR2 YYDKDF (reference sequence). V lost 4 bases, J lost 7 bases, and 11 bases lay in between. The sample here was peripheral blood, taken on day 0 of AZD1222 vaccination. This receptor was identified in an adult in good health. The chain employs TRBV15 and TRBJ1-6; possible D gene TRBD1, 5 bases. DNA for the CDR3: TGTGCCACCAGCAAGGGGCAGCCGAATTCACCCCTCCACTTT. Encoded protein: CATSKGQPNSPLHF.